The clone carrying this T cell receptor beta chain was picked up a small number of times. Its antigen is undetermined. These data belong to a study of post-analysis software for immune sequencing data. Study results and caveats: Significantly lower normalized Chao1 diversity was found in patients with multiple sclerosis relative to controls. When patients were compared with controls, 4 or 5 TRBV segments were more frequent, TRBV5-6, TRBV5-1 and TRBV20-1 among them.

The V gene lost 6 bases and the J gene lost 3 bases, with 14 bases spanning the gap. Germline V lookup: CDR1 SGHNT, CDR2 YENEEA. The CDR3 runs 14 residues. The authors incorporated unique molecular identifiers into the TCR beta cDNA libraries. In TCRdb, the PCR reads were re-called with MiXCR into one record per CDR3 protein. This table has 550,000 to 700,000 distinct CDR3 sequences, about 40% appearing once. The material sequenced was blood. The chain couples TRBV11-3 to TRBJ2-5; D possibly matches TRBD1 or TRBD2 (5 bases each). This TCR was sampled from a girl aged 5 to 17 with multiple sclerosis. DNA of the CDR3: TGTGCCAGCAGAAGGGGACCGAGGAAAGAGACCCAGTACTTC. It is translated as CASRRGPRKETQYF.